This T cell receptor (beta chain) was identified during a study of human T cells and chemical hapten exposure. Study background: Patches that contained 0.01% DPC were applied to the upper back and read at 6 days. The study, taken as a whole, reports: It was expanded TCRs that formed significantly more large CDR3 similarity clusters than controls did.

Germline CDR1 is DFQATT and CDR2 is SNEGSKA (reference sequence). V was clipped by 6 bases and J by 5 bases; unmatched bases: 10. This CDR3 spans 14 amino acids. Time point indicated: patch test 1, 2 weeks after DPC sensitization. The treatment here: therapeutic diphenylcyclopropenone sensitization with weekly scalp DPC. Blood sampling occurred before each patch-test application. As regards this clonotype: Its target is not known.

The library labeled individual cDNA molecules by adding unique molecular identifiers to them. TCRdb re-derived calls from the RACE reads in MiXCR, one entry per CDR3 protein. The repertoire holds under 130,000 distinct CDR3 sequences, with roughly 9.6% as singletons. The chain links TRBV20-1 to TRBJ2-7; 10 bases are shared with TRBD2. This TCR derives from a woman aged 40 to 49 with alopecia areata. Some clones in this sample may be carry-over from other donors' samples. This specimen was whole blood, taken in connection with sensitization to the hapten diphenylcyclopropenone (DPC). Here the CDR3 DNA reads TGCAGTGCGCCGCGTCTAGCGGGAGTTGACGAGCAGTACTTC. This gives the protein CSAPRLAGVDEQYF.